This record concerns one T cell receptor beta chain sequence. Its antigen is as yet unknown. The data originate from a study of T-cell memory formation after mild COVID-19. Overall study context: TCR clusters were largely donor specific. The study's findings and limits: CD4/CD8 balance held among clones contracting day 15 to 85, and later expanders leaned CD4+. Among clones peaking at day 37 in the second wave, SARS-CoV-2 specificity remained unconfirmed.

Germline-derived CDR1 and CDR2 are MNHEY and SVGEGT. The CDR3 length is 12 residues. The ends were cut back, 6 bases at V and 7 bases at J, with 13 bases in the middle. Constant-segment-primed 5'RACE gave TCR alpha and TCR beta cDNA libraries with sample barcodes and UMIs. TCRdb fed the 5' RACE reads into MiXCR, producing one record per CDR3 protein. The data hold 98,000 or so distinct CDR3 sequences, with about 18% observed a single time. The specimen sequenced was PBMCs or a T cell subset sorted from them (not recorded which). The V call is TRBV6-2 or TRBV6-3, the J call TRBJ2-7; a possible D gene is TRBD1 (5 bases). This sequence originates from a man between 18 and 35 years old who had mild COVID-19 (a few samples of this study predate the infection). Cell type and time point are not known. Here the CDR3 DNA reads TGTGCCAGCAGGAACGACAGAAAGGAGCAGTACTTC. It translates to CASRNDRKEQYF.